This T cell receptor beta chain was sequenced during a study of identical twins. Study-wide results and caveats: When twins shared out-of-frame alpha sequences, those sequences had excess low generation probability.

MiXCR, run by TCRdb on the 5' RACE reads, gives a single entry per CDR3 protein. The sample consists of 600,000 to 700,000 distinct CDR3 sequences, 21% of them appearing once. CDR1 LGHDT and CDR2 YNNKEL come from the germline V gene (reference sequence). CDR3 length: 16 amino acids. V lost 5 bases to trimming and J lost 5 bases; unmatched junction nucleotides: 9. On this clonotype: Its target is unknown.

These data also formed part of another study, on T cells expressing NK-cell markers. That publication notes: According to the study, TCR beta repertoires originated from sorted CD3+CD56+NKG2C+, CD3+CD56+NKG2C- and CD3+CD56-NKG2C+ T cells. Each of six donors carried dominant NKG2C+ clonotypes accounting for about 1.0-8% of CD8+ T cells.

The TCR originated in a woman between 18 and 29 years old in good health. V and J are TRBV3-1 and TRBJ2-1; 10 bases line up with TRBD2. What was sequenced was PBMCs. Written as DNA, the CDR3 is TGTGCCAGCAGCGCAGGGGGAACTAGCGGGGACAATGAGCAGTTCTTC. Protein sequence: CASSAGGTSGDNEQFF.